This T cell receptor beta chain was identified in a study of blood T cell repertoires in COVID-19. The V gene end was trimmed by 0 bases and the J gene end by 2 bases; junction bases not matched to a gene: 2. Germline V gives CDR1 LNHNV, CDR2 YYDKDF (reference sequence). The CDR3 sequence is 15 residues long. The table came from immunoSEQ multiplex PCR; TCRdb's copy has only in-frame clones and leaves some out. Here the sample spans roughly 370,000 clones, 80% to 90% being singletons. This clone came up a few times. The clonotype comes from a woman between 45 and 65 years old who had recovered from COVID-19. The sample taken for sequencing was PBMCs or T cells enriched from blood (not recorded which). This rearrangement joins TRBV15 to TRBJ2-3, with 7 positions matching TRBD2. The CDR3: CATSRDSGPTDTQYF. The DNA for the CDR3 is TGTGCCACCAGCAGAGATAGCGGGCCCACAGATACGCAGTATTTT.